This T cell receptor beta chain stems from a study of T cell repertoires in cytomegalovirus infection (dated by TCRdb to the late 2010s). With respect to the entire study: Donor HLA type was relevant to the analysis, because carriage of CMV infection together with the matching HLA type was indicated by public TCR beta signatures.

A word on this clonotype: Its antigen target is currently unknown. No much larger clone is present one base from it, and per-base qualities are unavailable.

Sequencing was performed on an Illumina HiSeq 1500. TCRdb handled the public reads itself, with Q25 trimming in fastp and clone calling in MiXCR, and kept productive beta chains. Each record represents a unique CDR3 protein, reported with the most common genes and DNA among its rows. A total of 200,000 or so distinct CDR3 sequences appear in this sample, about 20% of them only once. Approximately 2.9% of the sample lies in the top ten. Paper-wide results and their limitations: Carriers of CMV infection plus the relevant HLA type were discriminated by the cumulative frequency of public TCR beta family members in the study cohort and in an independent 352-donor cohort. The ex vivo response was dominated by HLA-C-restricted CMV-specific TCR beta clonotypes, which also provided the single most frequent clonotype in two of eight donors.

From the cysteine through the phenylalanine, the CDR3 covers 15 amino acids. This entry keeps only the CDR3 DNA: 45 bases, framed from base 1. From the germline V gene (reference sequence), CDR1 is MNHNY and CDR2 is SVGAGI. Relative to germline, V is 6 bases shorter and J is 3 bases shorter, with 17 bases between their ends. In this chain, TRBV6-6 is recombined with TRBJ1-2, and TRBD1 may be the D gene, going by 5 matching bases. The source is a human donor in good health (CMV status not recorded). Some clones in this sample may be carry-over from other donors' samples. The sequenced material came from PBMCs. The DNA sequence reads TGTGCCAGCAGAACATCGGGACTCGAGGACTATGGCTACACCTTC. Translated, this is CASRTSGLEDYGYTF.